The 5 T cell receptor beta chains given below trace back to one sample, sequenced in a study of early T cells in non-severe SARS-CoV-2 infection. In TCRdb, the 5' RACE reads were re-called with MiXCR into one record per CDR3 protein. The sample gives some 96,000 distinct CDR3 sequences, approximately 13% of which show up once; under 2.5% is in the top ten. The sequenced sample consisted of whole blood. Receptor source: an adult who was a healthcare worker with PCR-confirmed SARS-CoV-2 infection or an uninfected control (not recorded which).

This clonotype was picked up a small number of times. The chain joins TRBV20-1 to TRBJ2-2; 7 bases map to TRBD1. Germline V lookup: CDR1 DFQATT, CDR2 SNEGSKA (reference sequence). V shed 1 base and J 7 bases; nucleotides not matched to a gene: 6. This CDR3 is built from 14 residues. The CDR3: CSARVTGENGELFF. CDR3 bases: TGCAGTGCTAGAGTAACAGGGGAGAACGGGGAGCTGTTTTTT.

V usage is TRBV19 and J usage is TRBJ2-2, with D possibly being TRBD2 (5 bases). CDR3 length: 14 amino acids. From germline, CDR1 is LNHDA and CDR2 SQIVND (reference sequence). V was cut by 2 bases and J by 4 bases, with 8 bases left in between. This CDR3 is CASSILRGTGELFF. The CDR3 region has the DNA TGTGCCAGTAGTATATTACGGGGCACCGGGGAGCTGTTTTTT.

This clonotype has a count of ten or more. The genes are TRBV18 and TRBJ2-1; D is unresolved. CDR1 is KGHSH and CDR2 is LQKENI in the germline V gene. Trimming removed 2 bases from V and 5 bases from J, with 7 bases in between. The CDR3 extends over 13 amino acids. This CDR3 is CASSPWTDNEQFF. Here the CDR3 DNA reads TGTGCCAGCTCACCATGGACGGACAATGAGCAGTTCTTC. Using reference TRBV18 and TRBJ2-1 for the parts outside the CDR3, the full variable domain is NAGVMQNPRHLVRRRGQEARLRCSPMKGHSHVYWYRQLPEEGLKFMVYLQKENIIDESGMPKERFSAEFPKEGPSILRIQQVVRGDSAAYFCASSPWTDNEQFFGPGTRLTVL.

This clonotype was picked up many times. This rearrangement joins TRBV7-2 to TRBJ2-3; 13 bases match TRBD2. This CDR3 is 17 amino acids long. Germline CDR1 and CDR2: SGHTA and FQGNSA. V was pared by 5 bases and J by 2 bases, with 7 bases of the junction left unmatched. In DNA, the CDR3 is TGTGCCAGCAGCCGACTAGCGGGGGGCCAAATCACAGATACGCAGTATTTT. This translates into CASSRLAGGQITDTQYF.

This clonotype was observed many times. This chain connects TRBV18 to TRBJ2-3; the D gene is possibly TRBD2 (5 bases). Germline assignment: CDR1 KGHSH and CDR2 LQKENI. The CDR3 contains 16 residues. The V gene lost 1 base and the J gene lost 6 bases, with 17 bases spanning the gap. CDR3 sequence reads: CASSPLASSTTDTQYF. In DNA form, the CDR3 reads TGTGCCAGCTCACCACTGGCTAGCAGTACCACCGATACGCAGTATTTT.